This T cell receptor (beta chain) was identified during a study of T-cell memory formation after mild COVID-19. Across the study: Most TCR clusters belonged to a single donor. Findings and caveats of the study: Shrinking CD4+ clones resided mostly in CM and EM, and CD8+ ones in EMRA.

V lost 0 bases, J lost 5 bases, and 14 bases lay in between. CDR3 size: 16 residues. Germline assignment: CDR1 LGHNA and CDR2 YNFKEQ. Using constant-segment primers, 5'RACE produced TCR alpha and TCR beta cDNA libraries carrying sample barcodes and UMIs. MiXCR, run by TCRdb on the 5' RACE reads, gives a single entry per CDR3 protein. The sample includes over 10,000 distinct CDR3 sequences, about 12% of them seen just once. In its sample, this clonotype was seen many times. Its matching antigen is unknown. This chain links TRBV4-2 with TRBJ2-1; tentatively, D is TRBD1 or TRBD2 (5 bases each). The sequencing input was PBMCs or a T cell subset sorted from them (not recorded which). This TCR came from an adult woman who had mild COVID-19 (a few samples of this study predate the infection). Cell type and time point are not known. CDR3 region: CASSQDSTRGNNEQFF. CDR3 DNA: TGTGCCAGCAGCCAAGATAGTACTAGGGGTAACAATGAGCAGTTCTTC.